Shown below are 10 T cell receptor beta chains from a single sample sequenced in a study of control samples from healthy donors and cancer patients. Assay: immunoSEQ multiplex PCR; the TCRdb copy retains only in-frame clones and omits some. The table includes around 93,000 clones, around 88% detected once. Sequenced material: blood. These receptors came from a young man in good health.

The CDR3 protein is CASSLRALTGKVTNEKLFF. For the CDR3, the DNA is TGTGCCAGCAGCTTGAGGGCCTTGACAGGGAAGGTGACTAATGAAAAACTGTTTTTT. The chain carries TRBV7-9 and TRBJ1-4; 7 bases align to TRBD1. V lost 3 bases, J lost 2 bases, and 15 bases stayed unmatched. The CDR3 is 19 amino acids. Germline loops: CDR1 SEHNR, CDR2 FQNEAQ (reference sequence). Variable domain in full (rest from reference TRBV7-9 and TRBJ1-4): DTGVSQNPRHKITKRGQNVTFRCDPISEHNRLYWYRQTLGQGPEFLTYFQNEAQLEKSRLLSDRFSAERPKGSFSTLEIQRTEQGDSAMYLCASSLRALTGKVTNEKLFFGSGTQLSVL.

V and J are TRBV18 and TRBJ1-1; the D gene is possibly TRBD1 (5 bases). V was clipped by 4 bases and J by 11 bases, with 20 bases between them. From germline, CDR1 is KGHSH and CDR2 LQKENI. CDR3 length: 14 residues. The CDR3 bases are TGTGCCAGCTCACTGGATACGCAGGGCCGAGGGGCTTTCTTT. Its translation is CASSLDTQGRGAFF.

The J gene is TRBJ1-2, the V gene TRBV19, with TRBD1 matching over 7 bases. J gave up 2 bases and V 6 bases, and 3 bases lay outside the gene matches. CDR1 and CDR2 (germline): LNHDA, SQIVND (reference sequence). The CDR3 is 13 residues long. The CDR3 region is CASSDRANYGYTF. The CDR3 DNA follows: TGTGCCAGTAGCGACAGGGCGAACTATGGCTACACCTTC.

This chain joins TRBV5-4 and TRBJ2-7; D is perhaps TRBD2 (6 bases). From germline, CDR1 is SGHNT and CDR2 YYREEE (reference sequence). This CDR3 spans 14 amino acids. Trimming cost V 2 bases and J 3 bases, with 12 bases left between them. The CDR3 region has the DNA TGTGCCAGCAGCTTCGCGACTAGTAACTACGAGCAGTACTTC. Its protein product is CASSFATSNYEQYF.

This chain links TRBV6-1 with TRBJ2-7, with no clear D. Looked up from germline, CDR1 is MNHNS and CDR2 is SASEGT. The CDR3 is 15 residues long. V was shortened by 2 bases and J by 6 bases, with 17 bases between the two germline ends. CDR3 sequence: CASSESTPFSGEQYF. DNA of the CDR3: TGTGCCAGCAGTGAATCGACACCATTCTCCGGCGAGCAGTACTTC.

This clone was seen just once. The chain recombines TRBV28 with TRBJ2-7; possible D gene TRBD1, 6 bases. This CDR3 comprises 13 residues. Per germline, CDR1 MDHEN and CDR2 SYDVKM. The V gene lost 6 bases and the J gene lost 5 bases, with 14 bases spanning the gap. CDR3 in amino acids: CASRGTGTHEQYF. The CDR3 region has the DNA TGTGCCAGCAGGGGTACAGGGACCCACGAGCAGTACTTC.

The chain combines TRBV29-1 with TRBJ2-3, with 7 bases matching TRBD1. Trimming cost V 7 bases and J 3 bases; bases outside gene matches: 10. Looked up from germline, CDR1 is SQVTM and CDR2 is ANQGSEA. The CDR3 has 14 residues. CDR3 nucleotide sequence: TGCAGCGGACGGGACAGTAGTGGGACAGATACGCAGTATTTT. This gives the protein CSGRDSSGTDTQYF.

The V call is TRBV28, the J call TRBJ2-1, with 8 bases aligning to TRBD2. The CDR3 contains 16 residues. Trimming took 2 bases from V and 2 from J; bases not matched to a gene: 5. The germline CDR1 and CDR2 sequences are MDHEN and SYDVKM. The CDR3 protein is CASSLISGKTYNEQFF. DNA of the CDR3: TGTGCCAGCAGTTTAATTAGCGGGAAGACCTACAATGAGCAGTTCTTC.

The CDR3 DNA reads TGTGCCTGGAGGGCAGTAGGGGATACGCAGTATTTT. Translated, it gives CAWRAVGDTQYF. J is TRBJ2-3 and V is TRBV30; no clear D. Per germline, CDR1 GTSNPN and CDR2 SVGIG (reference sequence). V was trimmed by 3 bases and J by 6 bases, leaving 10 bases between them. The CDR3 has 12 residues.

This chain links TRBV11-2 with TRBJ2-3; 10 bases are a match to TRBD2. Germline V gene sequence: CDR1 SGHAT, CDR2 FQNNGV. This CDR3 region has 16 residues. V was pared by 5 bases and J by 1 base, with 6 bases of the junction left unmatched. CDR3 protein: CASSPAGGPGTDTQYF. The CDR3 DNA reads TGTGCCAGCAGCCCAGCGGGAGGGCCGGGCACAGATACGCAGTATTTT.